These 32 T cell receptor beta chains share one sample of origin, sequenced in a study of lymphopenia after photon versus proton radiotherapy. The table came from immunoSEQ multiplex PCR; TCRdb's copy has only in-frame clones and leaves some out. This table has 150,000 to 200,000 clones, approximately 91% appearing once. The input for sequencing was peripheral blood, taken from a patient treated with photon-based radiotherapy. These receptors were collected from a man aged 50 to 59 with gastric cancer.

The chain carries TRBV19 and TRBJ1-2; 11 nucleotides match TRBD1. V gave up 5 bases and J gave up 4 bases; unmatched junction bases: 6. This CDR3 is 15 amino acids long. Germline V gene sequence: CDR1 LNHDA, CDR2 SQIVND (reference sequence). The CDR3 DNA follows: TGTGCCAGTAGTTCCCCGGGACAGGGGGTCTATGGCTACACCTTC. Its protein is CASSSPGQGVYGYTF.

The chain combines TRBV12-1 with TRBJ1-5. TRBV12-1 has pseudogene status. CDR3 length: 14 amino acids. As DNA, the CDR3 is TGTGCCAGCAGCTTTCGGCAGTTTAATCAGCCCCAGCATTTT. This sequence encodes CASSFRQFNQPQHF.

This clone occurred a few times. This rearrangement joins TRBV18 to TRBJ1-1; no clear D. Germline V gives CDR1 KGHSH, CDR2 LQKENI. V lost 1 base and J lost 1, with 7 bases in between. This CDR3 comprises 14 residues. The CDR3 sequence: CASSPRVGNTEAFF. The CDR3 DNA reads TGTGCCAGCTCACCACGGGTGGGGAACACTGAAGCTTTCTTT.

The chain is built from TRBV19 and TRBJ2-3, with 13 bases aligning to TRBD2. The length of the CDR3 is 16 residues. V gave up 5 bases and J gave up 5 bases; unmatched junction bases: 7. CDR1 and CDR2 (germline): LNHDA, SQIVND (reference sequence). The chain's CDR3 is CASSFGLAGVGDTQYF. CDR3 coding DNA: TGTGCCAGTAGTTTCGGACTAGCGGGAGTCGGAGATACGCAGTATTTT. Full variable domain (missing parts from reference TRBV19 and TRBJ2-3): DGGITQSPKYLFRKEGQNVTLSCEQNLNHDAMYWYRQDPGQGLRLIYYSQIVNDFQKGDIAEGYSVSREKKESFPLTVTSAQKNPTAFYLCASSFGLAGVGDTQYFGPGTRLTVL.

The chain is built from TRBV7-6 and TRBJ2-2; D might be TRBD2 (6 bases). Germline assignment: CDR1 SGHVS and CDR2 FNYEAQ. V was cut by 0 bases and J by 2 bases, with 10 bases left in between. The CDR3 consists of 16 residues. The CDR3 DNA is TGTGCCAGCAGCTTAGCGGGGGGTATTAACACCGGGGAGCTGTTTTTT. Translation gives CASSLAGGINTGELFF.

The chain joins TRBV7-2 to TRBJ2-1, with TRBD2 matching over 8 bases. The J segment lost 7 bases and the V segment lost 1 base, leaving 6 bases of the junction unmatched. The CDR3 length is 15 residues. Per the germline V gene, CDR1 is SGHTA and CDR2 is FQGNSA. The CDR3 spells CASSLVAGGRNEQFF. DNA of the CDR3: TGTGCCAGCAGCTTAGTTGCGGGAGGAAGGAATGAGCAGTTCTTC.

The CDR3 reads CSGSQGNTEAFF. Written as DNA, the CDR3 is TGCAGCGGATCACAGGGGAACACTGAAGCTTTCTTT. This chain uses TRBV29-1 with TRBJ1-1; TRBD1 might be the D (6 bases). V was clipped by 7 bases and J by 1 base, with 10 bases between them. The CDR3 consists of 12 residues. The germline V gene has CDR1 SQVTM and CDR2 ANQGSEA.

The chain links TRBV5-5 to TRBJ1-1; a weak D match, TRBD1 (5 bases). CDR1 and CDR2 (germline): SGHKS, YYEKEE (reference sequence). The CDR3 has 13 amino acids. The ends were cut back, 4 bases at V and 5 bases at J, with 12 bases in the middle. DNA of the CDR3: TGTGCCAGCAGCATCTTGGGGGGGACTGAAGCTTTCTTT. Encoded protein: CASSILGGTEAFF. Together with reference TRBV5-5 and TRBJ1-1, the CDR3 gives the full variable domain: DAGVTQSPTHLIKTRGQQVTLRCSPISGHKSVSWYQQVLGQGPQFIFQYYEKEERGRGNFPDRFSARQFPNYSSELNVNALLLGDSALYLCASSILGGTEAFFGQGTRLTVV.

The V gene is TRBV5-1, the J gene TRBJ1-4, with a possible D match to TRBD1 (5 bases). The V end lost 1 base, the J end lost 0 bases, and 10 bases lay between the germline ends. The CDR3 length is 16 residues. CDR1 SGHRS and CDR2 YFSETQ come from the germline V gene. The CDR3 DNA sequence: TGCGCCAGCAGCTTGTCATCAGGGACAACTAATGAAAAACTGTTTTTT. It yields the protein CASSLSSGTTNEKLFF.

This chain links TRBV6-5 with TRBJ1-4; TRBD1 matches 7 bases. The germline gives CDR1 MNHEY, CDR2 SVGAGI. J lost 5 bases, V lost 4 bases, and 7 bases had no gene match. This CDR3 region has 15 residues. CDR3 bases: TGTGCCAGCAGTTCCCCAGGGGGTGGGAATGAAAAACTGTTTTTT. Amino acids: CASSSPGGGNEKLFF.

This clone occurred once. This sequence joins TRBV4-1 and TRBJ2-7; D could derive from TRBD1 or TRBD2 (5 bases each). Trimming shortened V by 0 bases and J by 12 bases, and 15 bases separated the two germline ends. The germline V gene encodes CDR1 MGHRA and CDR2 YSYEKL. The CDR3 is made up of 13 amino acids. As DNA, the CDR3 is TGCGCCAGCAGCCAAGATTGGGGCACTAGTCGGTACTTC. Translation: CASSQDWGTSRYF.

The sample holds one count of this clone. The chain is built from TRBV7-8 and TRBJ1-5; D gene unclear. V lost 1 base and J lost 3, with 13 bases in between. The CDR3 is 16 amino acids. Germline CDR1 reads SGHVS; CDR2 reads FQNEAQ. The DNA of the CDR3 is TGTGCCAGCAGCTTAGTGGTGGGCTCCCTCAATCAGCCCCAGCATTTT. This codes for CASSLVVGSLNQPQHF.

In regard to this clone: Relative to the germline gene, one junction end is altered; a read error may explain this. The chain is built from TRBV23-1 and TRBJ2-1; 15 positions match TRBD2. TRBV23-1 is sorted into the ORF group, with uncertain function. This CDR3 region has 18 residues. The CDR3, as DNA: TGCGCCAGCAGTCTCCTCGGGGGCGGGACTAGCGGGAGGAATGAACAGTTCTTC. Amino acid sequence: CASSLLGGGTSGRNEQFF.

This clone was counted once. This chain uses TRBV5-1 with TRBJ1-5, with D uncertain. With 5 bases removed from V and 3 bases from J, the gap between germline ends came to 9 bases. The V gene's germline CDR1 is SGHRS and CDR2 YFSETQ. This CDR3 has 13 residues. CDR3 protein: CASRGGPNQPQHF. CDR3 nucleotides: TGCGCCAGCAGGGGAGGGCCCAATCAGCCCCAGCATTTT.

The chain recombines TRBV6-5 with TRBJ2-1; no definite D call. Germline CDR1 is MNHEY and CDR2 is SVGAGI. The CDR3 spans 13 residues. V dropped 9 bases and J dropped 0 bases, with 9 bases sitting between them. The CDR3 region has the DNA TGTGCCAGTCTGGGTGCCTCCTACAATGAGCAGTTCTTC. Its protein is CASLGASYNEQFF.

This chain links TRBV2 with TRBJ2-7, with D unresolved. The CDR3 has 14 residues. CDR1 and CDR2 (germline): SNHLY, FYNNEI. The ends were cut back, 7 bases at V and 12 bases at J, with 25 bases in the middle. CDR3 in DNA: TGTGCCAGCAACCCCGGGCAGGTGCGATCGGGCGTGTACTTC. This codes for CASNPGQVRSGVYF.

The genes are TRBV27 and TRBJ2-5; D uncertain. The CDR3 is 15 residues long. The V gene's germline CDR1 is MNHEY and CDR2 SMNVEV (reference sequence). The V gene lost 5 bases and the J gene lost 5 bases, with 18 bases spanning the gap. Here the CDR3 reads CASSMIDGAQETQYF. In DNA form, the CDR3 reads TGTGCCAGCAGTATGATCGACGGAGCTCAGGAGACCCAGTACTTC.

This clone appeared a single time. This rearrangement joins TRBV5-1 to TRBJ1-2; TRBD1 matches 8 bases. The germline CDR1 and CDR2 sequences are SGHRS and YFSETQ. CDR3 length: 15 residues. V dropped 0 bases and J dropped 13; count of bases not matched to a gene: 14. The CDR3 protein is CASSLDDGTGSQGTF. The CDR3 DNA reads TGCGCCAGCAGCTTGGATGATGGGACAGGTTCCCAAGGCACCTTC.

The chain recombines TRBV5-1 with TRBJ2-3; D may be TRBD1 or TRBD2 (5 bases each). The CDR3 totals 14 residues. V gave up 0 bases and J gave up 2 bases, with 7 bases separating them. CDR1 and CDR2 from the germline V gene are SGHRS and YFSETQ. For the CDR3, the DNA is TGCGCCAGCAGCTTGGGGGGGTACACAGATACGCAGTATTTT. Its protein product is CASSLGGYTDTQYF.

This chain uses TRBV2 with TRBJ2-5; D uncertain. The CDR3 sequence is 14 residues long. Germline values: CDR1 SNHLY, CDR2 FYNNEI. The V gene lost 7 bases and the J gene lost 2 bases, with 14 bases spanning the gap. CDR3 loop: CASILTYPQETQYF. The CDR3 DNA follows: TGTGCCAGCATTTTGACATACCCACAAGAGACCCAGTACTTC.

The rearrangement links TRBV15 to TRBJ2-7; D perhaps matches TRBD2 (6 bases). This CDR3 spans 15 amino acids. Deletions cut 5 bases from V and 1 base from J, with 15 bases between. Germline CDR1 reads LNHNV; CDR2 reads YYDKDF (reference sequence). In nucleotides, the CDR3 is TGTGCCACCAGCCCGGGGCGGGACCCGTCCTACGAGCAGTACTTC. It translates to CATSPGRDPSYEQYF.

The rearrangement links TRBV5-1 to TRBJ1-1; unclear D gene. Trimming removed 3 bases from V and 0 bases from J, with 15 bases in between. The CDR3 has 16 residues. The germline V gene has CDR1 SGHRS and CDR2 YFSETQ. As DNA, the CDR3 is TGCGCCAGCAGCTCGGACCCTACACTTATGAACACTGAAGCTTTCTTT. Protein: CASSSDPTLMNTEAFF.

This rearrangement joins TRBV7-9 to TRBJ2-1; 7 positions agree with TRBD1. Germline V gene data show CDR1 as SEHNR and CDR2 as FQNEAQ (reference sequence). V was pared by 7 bases and J by 2 bases, with 5 bases of the junction left unmatched. The CDR3 has 14 residues. The CDR3 DNA reads TGTGCCAGCAACCCGGACAGGCCCTACAATGAGCAGTTCTTC. This codes for CASNPDRPYNEQFF.

The genes are TRBV27 and TRBJ1-1; D might be TRBD1 (5 bases). V was clipped by 5 bases and J by 7 bases, with 11 bases between them. CDR3 size: 12 residues. Germline CDR1 and CDR2: MNHEY and SMNVEV (reference sequence). Here the CDR3 DNA reads TGTGCCAGCAGTCCTTGGGGGGGTGAAGCTTTCTTT. Translation gives CASSPWGGEAFF.

This clone was seen a single time. This chain links TRBV19 with TRBJ1-5, with D maybe TRBD1 (6 bases). CDR1 LNHDA and CDR2 SQIVND come from the germline V gene (reference sequence). Trimming shortened V by 5 bases and J by 2 bases, and 13 bases separated the two germline ends. This CDR3 has 15 amino acids. The CDR3 nucleotides read TGTGCCAGTAGTGGAGGGGGGACTGGCAATCAGCCCCAGCATTTT. It codes for CASSGGGTGNQPQHF.

This chain links TRBV11-1 with TRBJ2-3; tentatively, D is TRBD1 or TRBD2 (5 bases each). This CDR3 has 14 amino acids. Germline V gene lookup returns CDR1 SGHAT and CDR2 FQDESV (reference sequence). The V and J ends lost 4 bases and 6 bases respectively, with 14 bases between them. CDR3 sequence (DNA): TGTGCCAGCAGCTCCCCGGGACCCAGGGATACGCAGTATTTT. Residues: CASSSPGPRDTQYF.

A remark on this clone: Because the CDR3's place on the DNA is in doubt, the DNA is left out and the CDR3 is given as listed by TCRdb. The chain recombines TRBV15 with TRBJ2-5; the DNA was not compared with TRBD1, the D call given in the table. The germline gives CDR1 LNHNV, CDR2 YYDKDF (reference sequence). 18 amino acids form the CDR3, both terminal residues included. This CDR3 is CATSRVSGQGRGQETQYF.

The chain uses TRBV4-1 and TRBJ2-1; 7 positions match TRBD2. The germline CDR1 and CDR2 sequences are MGHRA and YSYEKL. V dropped 5 bases and J dropped 4; count of bases not matched to a gene: 11. The CDR3 totals 16 residues. The CDR3 DNA is TGCGCCAGCAGCGCCCTCGGGGGGTATGGGTACAATGAGCAGTTCTTC. Residues: CASSALGGYGYNEQFF.

The chain uses TRBV7-2 and TRBJ2-3; D remains unclear. The CDR3 is 15 residues long. Germline lookup yields CDR1 SGHTA and CDR2 FQGNSA. V lost 5 bases and J lost 3, with 15 bases in between. CDR3 nucleotides: TGTGCCAGCAGCGCAGGCCCACGGCGTACAGATACGCAGTATTTT. This codes for CASSAGPRRTDTQYF.

The chain employs TRBV2 and TRBJ2-7; D uncertain. Germline lookup yields CDR1 SNHLY and CDR2 FYNNEI. The CDR3 runs 11 residues. The V gene lost 7 bases and the J gene lost 1 base, with 5 bases spanning the gap. CDR3 in DNA: TGTGCCAGCACTCAATCCTACGAGCAGTACTTC. Residues: CASTQSYEQYF.

The chain recombines TRBV5-1 with TRBJ2-1; TRBD2 matches 7 bases. The germline CDR1 and CDR2 sequences are SGHRS and YFSETQ. Germline trimming cut 4 bases from V and 6 bases from J; bases unmatched to any gene: 4. CDR3 size: 13 residues. This CDR3 is CASSLGLVNEQFF. The CDR3 coding sequence is TGCGCCAGCAGCCTAGGACTAGTCAATGAGCAGTTCTTC.

The chain has TRBV21-1 and TRBJ1-5; the listed D gene, TRBD1, was not tested against the DNA. TRBV21-1 represents a pseudogene. This CDR3 comprises 20 residues. The CDR3 coding sequence is TGTGCCAGCAGCAAAGCAACAGGGGCCGGCGTGGGTGGCCGAGATCAGCCCCAGCATTTT. This sequence encodes CASSKATGAGVGGRDQPQHF.